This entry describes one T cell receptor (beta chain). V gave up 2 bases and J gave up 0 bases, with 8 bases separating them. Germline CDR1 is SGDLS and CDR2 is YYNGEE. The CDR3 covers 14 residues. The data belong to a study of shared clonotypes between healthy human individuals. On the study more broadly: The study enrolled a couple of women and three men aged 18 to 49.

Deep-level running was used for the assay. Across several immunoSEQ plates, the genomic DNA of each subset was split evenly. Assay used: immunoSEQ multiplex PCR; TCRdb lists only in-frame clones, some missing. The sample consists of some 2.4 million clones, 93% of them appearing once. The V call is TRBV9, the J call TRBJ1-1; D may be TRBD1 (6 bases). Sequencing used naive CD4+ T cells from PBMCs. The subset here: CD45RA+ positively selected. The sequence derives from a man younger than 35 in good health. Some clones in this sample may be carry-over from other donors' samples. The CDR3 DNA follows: TGTGCCAGCAGCGTCGACAGGATGAACACTGAAGCTTTCTTT. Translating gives CASSVDRMNTEAFF.